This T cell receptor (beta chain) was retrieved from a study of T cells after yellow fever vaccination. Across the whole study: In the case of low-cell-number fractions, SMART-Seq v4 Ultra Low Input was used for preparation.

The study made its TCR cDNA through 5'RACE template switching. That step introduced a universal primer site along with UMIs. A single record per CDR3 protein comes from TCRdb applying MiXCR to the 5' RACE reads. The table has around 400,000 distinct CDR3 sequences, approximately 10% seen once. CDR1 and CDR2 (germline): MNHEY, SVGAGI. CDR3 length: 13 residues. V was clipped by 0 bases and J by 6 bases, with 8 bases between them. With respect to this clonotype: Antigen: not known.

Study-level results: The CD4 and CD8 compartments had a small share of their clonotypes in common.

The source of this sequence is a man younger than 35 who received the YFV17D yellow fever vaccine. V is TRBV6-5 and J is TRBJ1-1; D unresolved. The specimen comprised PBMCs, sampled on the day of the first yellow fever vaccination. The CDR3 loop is CASSYSTGPEAFF. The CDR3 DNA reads TGTGCCAGCAGTTACTCGACGGGTCCTGAAGCTTTCTTT.